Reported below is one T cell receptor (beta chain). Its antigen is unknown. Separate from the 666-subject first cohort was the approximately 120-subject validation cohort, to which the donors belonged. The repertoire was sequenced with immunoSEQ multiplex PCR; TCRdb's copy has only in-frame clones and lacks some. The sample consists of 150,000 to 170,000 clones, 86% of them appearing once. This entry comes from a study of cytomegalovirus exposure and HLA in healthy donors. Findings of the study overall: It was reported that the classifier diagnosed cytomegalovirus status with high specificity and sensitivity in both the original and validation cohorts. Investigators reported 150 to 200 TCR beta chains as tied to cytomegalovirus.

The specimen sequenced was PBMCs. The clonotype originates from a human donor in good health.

Written as DNA, the CDR3 is TGTGCCACCACAGGGCACGAAGCAGATACGCAGTATTTT. Protein sequence: CATTGHEADTQYF. The J gene is TRBJ2-3, the V gene TRBV2; possible D gene TRBD1, 6 bases. Per germline, CDR1 SNHLY and CDR2 FYNNEI. V lost 10 bases to trimming and J lost 4 bases, with 15 bases between them. The CDR3 totals 13 residues.